The 20 T cell receptor beta chains listed next were all sequenced from one sample in a study of shared clonotypes between healthy human individuals. Generated by immunoSEQ multiplex PCR, the TCRdb table keeps only in-frame clones and is missing some. The sample yields a few million clones, approximately 90% seen once. Source material: naive CD4+ T cells sorted from blood. Subset noted: CD45RA+ positively selected. Source of these receptors: a man aged 18 to 35 in good health.

The chain uses TRBV2 and TRBJ2-3, with D uncertain. The CDR3 consists of 10 residues. Trimming removed 9 bases at V and 5 bases at J, with 6 bases between. Germline loops: CDR1 SNHLY, CDR2 FYNNEI. CDR3 region: CASEQDTQYF. The DNA of the CDR3 is TGTGCCAGTGAGCAAGATACGCAGTATTTT.

This sequence joins TRBV7-2 and TRBJ2-5; 9 bases fit TRBD2. The V gene end was trimmed by 5 bases and the J gene end by 6 bases; junction bases not matched to a gene: 4. The germline V gene has CDR1 SGHTA and CDR2 FQGNSA. The CDR3 spans 13 residues. CDR3 nucleotide sequence: TGTGCCAGCAGCAGTAGCGGGGGAAAGACCCAGTACTTC. Its translation: CASSSSGGKTQYF.

This chain connects TRBV28 to TRBJ2-2; D tentatively fits TRBD1 or TRBD2 (5 bases each). Per germline, CDR1 MDHEN and CDR2 SYDVKM. Trimming cost V 3 bases and J 6 bases, with 17 bases left between them. The CDR3 is 16 amino acids. The CDR3, as DNA: TGTGCCAGCAGTTTGTCCGGGACCCTACGGTCCGGGGAGCTGTTTTTT. Its translation: CASSLSGTLRSGELFF.

The rearrangement joins TRBV15 to TRBJ1-6, with D unclear. Germline CDR1 LNHNV, CDR2 YYDKDF (reference sequence). This CDR3 has 15 amino acids. V was shortened by 0 bases and J by 9 bases, with 12 bases between the two germline ends. The CDR3 sequence: CATSRDAAVSSPLHF. The CDR3 DNA follows: TGTGCCACCAGCAGAGATGCGGCAGTAAGTTCACCCCTCCACTTT.

As for this clone: This specimen includes other DNA sequences encoding the same CDR3. The rearrangement joins TRBV18 to TRBJ1-1, with TRBD1 as a possible D gene (6 bases). This CDR3 is built from 13 residues. The V end was cut by 6 bases, the J end by 4 bases, with 12 bases between. CDR1 is KGHSH and CDR2 is LQKENI in the germline V gene. CDR3: CASSPDRTTEAFF. The CDR3 DNA reads as TGTGCCAGCTCCCCGGACAGAACCACTGAAGCTTTCTTT.

This chain joins TRBV6-5 and TRBJ2-2; D is unresolved. Deletions cut 6 bases from V and 5 bases from J, with 10 bases between. From germline, CDR1 is MNHEY and CDR2 SVGAGI. This CDR3 is built from 13 residues. CDR3 region: CASRSLATGELFF. The CDR3 DNA is TGTGCCAGCAGATCGTTGGCAACCGGGGAGCTGTTTTTT.

The chain couples TRBV2 to TRBJ2-2, with TRBD2 matching over 9 bases. The CDR3 is 15 amino acids. After removal of 6 bases from V and 3 bases from J, the junction contained 5 bases not matched to a gene. The V gene's germline CDR1 is SNHLY and CDR2 FYNNEI. The chain's CDR3 is CASSIQRGDTGELFF. In DNA form, the CDR3 reads TGTGCCAGCAGCATTCAGCGGGGGGACACCGGGGAGCTGTTTTTT.

Of note for this clone: Additional DNA sequences in this sample encode the identical CDR3. V gene TRBV11-3 combines with J gene TRBJ2-1; the D is unclear. Germline assignment: CDR1 SGHNT and CDR2 YENEEA. Trimming stripped 1 base from V and 3 bases from J, with 4 bases between. This CDR3 spans 13 amino acids. Written as DNA, the CDR3 is TGTGCCAGCAGCTTAGGGGGCTACAATGAGCAGTTCTTC. As protein: CASSLGGYNEQFF.

J is TRBJ2-5 and V is TRBV19; D is uncertain. CDR1 is LNHDA, CDR2 SQIVND, per germline (reference sequence). The CDR3 loop spans 13 amino acids. Trimming removed 3 bases at V and 4 bases at J, with 9 bases between. The CDR3: CASSMQARETQYF. In nucleotides, the CDR3 is TGTGCCAGTAGTATGCAGGCACGAGAGACCCAGTACTTC.

This chain links TRBV5-8 with TRBJ2-5; a weak D match, TRBD1 (6 bases). CDR3 length: 14 amino acids. CDR1 is SGHTS and CDR2 is YDEGEE in the germline V gene. V shed 0 bases and J shed 7 bases, with 13 bases lying between them. For the CDR3, the DNA is TGTGCCAGCAGCTTGGAACAGGGCCAGGGGACCCAGTACTTC. Its translation is CASSLEQGQGTQYF.

This rearrangement joins TRBV20-1 to TRBJ1-4; D gene unclear. V was clipped by 0 bases and J by 14 bases, with 10 bases between them. The germline CDR1 and CDR2 sequences are DFQATT and SNEGSKA (reference sequence). This CDR3 has 11 residues. The chain's CDR3 is CSAREGFGLFF. The CDR3 nucleotides are TGCAGTGCTAGAGAGGGCTTCGGCCTGTTTTTT.

The gene calls are TRBV2 and TRBJ2-7, with D possibly TRBD1 on 5 matching bases. V lost 7 bases and J lost 1, with 14 bases in between. CDR3 length: 14 residues. In germline, CDR1 is SNHLY, CDR2 FYNNEI. DNA of the CDR3: TGTGCCAGCACTCTGGAACAGGTTTCCTACGAGCAGTACTTC. It encodes CASTLEQVSYEQYF. The full variable domain, its missing parts supplied by reference TRBV2 and TRBJ2-7, is EPEVTQTPSHQVTQMGQEVILRCVPISNHLYFYWYRQILGQKVEFLVSFYNNEISEKSEIFDDQFSVERPDGSNFTLKIRSTKLEDSAMYFCASTLEQVSYEQYFGPGTRLTVT.

This rearrangement joins TRBV6-5 to TRBJ2-7; maybe TRBD1 (6 bases). This CDR3 spans 15 amino acids. V lost 2 bases and J lost 2, with 13 bases in between. Germline V lookup: CDR1 MNHEY, CDR2 SVGAGI. This chain's CDR3 is CASSYGQGTTYEQYF. The CDR3 DNA reads TGTGCCAGCAGTTACGGGCAGGGGACCACCTACGAGCAGTACTTC.

This chain connects TRBV6-5 to TRBJ1-2, with D unresolved. Germline V gene sequence: CDR1 MNHEY, CDR2 SVGAGI. The germline V and J ends were trimmed by 6 bases and 8 bases, with 16 bases remaining between them. The CDR3 loop spans 13 amino acids. CDR3 in amino acids: CASRHLEPGGYTF. The CDR3, as DNA: TGTGCCAGCAGGCACCTGGAACCGGGCGGCTACACCTTC.

The chain is built from TRBV28 and TRBJ2-1; TRBD2 aligns across 16 bases. The CDR3 runs to 16 residues. Germline lookup yields CDR1 MDHEN and CDR2 SYDVKM. V shed 4 bases, J shed 6 bases, and the junction held 3 bases outside the gene matches. This CDR3 reads CASSWGLAGGFNEQFF. DNA of the CDR3: TGTGCCAGCAGTTGGGGACTAGCGGGGGGGTTCAATGAGCAGTTCTTC.

The chain links TRBV5-1 to TRBJ2-7, with a weak D call TRBD1 (6 bases). There are 15 residues in the CDR3. The germline V gene has CDR1 SGHRS and CDR2 YFSETQ. Between the trimmed V and J ends, which lost 0 bases and 4 bases, there was a span of 14 bases. The CDR3 coding sequence is TGCGCCAGCAGCTTGGAGGGGAACAGGGCGTACGAGCAGTACTTC. This translates into CASSLEGNRAYEQYF.

The chain links TRBV5-1 to TRBJ2-2; no clear D gene. The germline CDR1 and CDR2 sequences are SGHRS and YFSETQ. The germline V and J ends were trimmed by 2 bases and 0 bases, with 8 bases remaining between them. CDR3 length: 15 residues. CDR3 region: CASSFIRSNTGELFF. The DNA of the CDR3 is TGCGCCAGCAGCTTTATCCGATCGAACACCGGGGAGCTGTTTTTT.

The chain is built from TRBV25-1 and TRBJ2-5, with TRBD1 matching over 10 bases. Per the germline V gene, CDR1 is MGHDK and CDR2 is SYGVNS. The CDR3 loop spans 14 amino acids. With 4 bases clipped from V and 3 bases from J, the junction kept 2 bases outside the gene matches. CDR3 region: CASSAGQGEETQYF. The CDR3 bases are TGTGCCAGCAGTGCCGGACAGGGGGAAGAGACCCAGTACTTC.

V and J are TRBV7-2 and TRBJ2-3, with TRBD1 identical over 7 bases. Germline loops: CDR1 SGHTA, CDR2 FQGNSA. With V trimmed by 1 base and J by 5 bases, 9 bases remained unmatched. The CDR3 extends over 16 amino acids. In DNA form, the CDR3 reads TGTGCCAGCAGCTTAGGAACAGGGGTAGGAGAAGATACGCAGTATTTT. Amino acid sequence: CASSLGTGVGEDTQYF.

With respect to this clone: Other DNA sequences in this sample translate to the same CDR3. The V and J genes are TRBV6-1 and TRBJ1-2; D not resolved. Per germline, CDR1 MNHNS and CDR2 SASEGT. The CDR3 runs 11 residues. The ends were cut back, 4 bases at V and 5 bases at J, with 5 bases in the middle. CDR3: CASSAGYGYTF. In nucleotides, the CDR3 is TGTGCCAGCAGTGCGGGGTATGGCTACACCTTC.